This TCR beta chain originates from a study of cytomegalovirus exposure and HLA in healthy donors. Across the whole study: About 85 million unique TCRs from HLA-typed donors were held in an early release of data. Study outcomes and limitations: The authors listed around 150 TCR beta chains as cytomegalovirus-associated. It is likely that the observed cluster of highly shared sequence variants was a sequencing artifact. A few V segments could not be told apart, such as TRBV6-2 and TRBV6-3, and were left out.

Germline lookup yields CDR1 SGHNT and CDR2 YYREEE (reference sequence). The J segment lost 7 bases and the V segment lost 0 bases, leaving 0 bases of the junction unmatched. This CDR3 comprises 12 residues. In the case of this clone: No antigen is known for it.

With 60 Vbeta and 13 Jbeta primers, the PCR was carried out. Data came from immunoSEQ multiplex PCR; TCRdb stores just in-frame clones and leaves some out. This table lists some 110,000 clones. The sequence was collected from a man aged 25-40 years in good health and CMV-seronegative. Input material: PBMCs. The V call is TRBV5-4, the J call TRBJ1-2, with 7 positions matching TRBD1. The CDR3 bases are TGTGCCAGCAGCTTGGACAGGGGTGGCTACACCTTC. It encodes CASSLDRGGYTF.